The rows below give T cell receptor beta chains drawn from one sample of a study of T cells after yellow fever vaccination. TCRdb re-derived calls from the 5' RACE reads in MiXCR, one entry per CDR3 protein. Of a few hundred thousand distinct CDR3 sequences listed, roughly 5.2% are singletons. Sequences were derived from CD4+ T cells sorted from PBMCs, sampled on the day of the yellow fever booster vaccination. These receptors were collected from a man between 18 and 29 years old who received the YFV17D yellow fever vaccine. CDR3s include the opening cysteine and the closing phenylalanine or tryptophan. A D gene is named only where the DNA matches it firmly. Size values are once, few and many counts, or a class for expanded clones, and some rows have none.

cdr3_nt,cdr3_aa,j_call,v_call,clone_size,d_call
TGTGCCAGCTCACCCGGGGGGTTCACAGATACGCAGTATTTT,CASSPGGFTDTQYF,TRBJ2-3,TRBV18,NA,TRBD2
TGTGCCAGCAGTTTACCAGGGCAGGGCGGGAAGCCCCAGCATTTT,CASSLPGQGGKPQHF,TRBJ1-5,TRBV28,NA,NA
TGCGCCAGCAGCCCCCTCGGAGACTACGAGCAGTACTTC,CASSPLGDYEQYF,TRBJ2-7,TRBV5-1,NA,NA
TGTGCCAGCAGTTTAGCGCGCAGGGAGTACACCGGGGAGCTGTTTTTT,CASSLARREYTGELFF,TRBJ2-2,TRBV12-3/TRBV12-4,NA,NA
TGTGCCAGCAGTATAGCGGGGAGCTCCTACAATGAGCAGTTCTTC,CASSIAGSSYNEQFF,TRBJ2-1,TRBV6-5,many,TRBD2
TGTGCCATCAGGGAGACACTCCCCTACGAGCAGTACTTC,CAIRETLPYEQYF,TRBJ2-7,TRBV10-3,NA,NA
TGTGCCAGCACCCTCCGGGGGGGGATCACCGGGGAGCTGTTTTTT,CASTLRGGITGELFF,TRBJ2-2,TRBV11-2,NA,TRBD2
TGTGCCAGCAGCCGTAACAGAAACACTGAAGCTTTCTTT,CASSRNRNTEAFF,TRBJ1-1,TRBV14,many,NA
TGTGCCAGTAGTATCACAGCGGGCGCCGGGGGCATTCAGTACTTC,CASSITAGAGGIQYF,TRBJ2-4,TRBV19,many,NA
TGCGCCAGCAGAACGGACAGCAACTCTGGAAACACCATATATTTT,CASRTDSNSGNTIYF,TRBJ1-3,TRBV5-1,few,NA
TGTGCCTGGCATAGCGGGGAAACCCAAATAGATACGCAGTATTTT,CAWHSGETQIDTQYF,TRBJ2-3,TRBV30,NA,TRBD2
TGTGCCAGCAGTTTTTCCGCGGGGGGGCTGGGAGAGACCCAGTACTTC,CASSFSAGGLGETQYF,TRBJ2-5,TRBV27,NA,TRBD2
TGTGCCAGCAGTGGGTCGAGGGCCAAAAACATTCAGTACTTC,CASSGSRAKNIQYF,TRBJ2-4,TRBV2,NA,NA
TGTGCCGCCAGTGGCACCGGGGAGCTGTTTTTT,CAASGTGELFF,TRBJ2-2,TRBV10-3,NA,NA
TGTGCCAGCGCGCTTGGGGGTTCAAACACTGAAGCTTTCTTT,CASALGGSNTEAFF,TRBJ1-1,TRBV7-2,few,NA
TGTGCCAGCAGCTGGACTGGGGTGGTTCTACGAGCTTTCTTT,CASSWTGVVLRAFF,TRBJ1-1,TRBV7-8,many,NA
TGCAGTGCTAGAAGGGGTCCTCGCGCGGAGACCCAGTACTTC,CSARRGPRAETQYF,TRBJ2-5,TRBV20-1,many,NA
TGTGCCAGTACCCAGGGCCCGGACTACGAGCAGTACTTC,CASTQGPDYEQYF,TRBJ2-7,TRBV19,few,NA
TGTGCCAGCACCCCCCTGACTAGCGGATCCTACAATGAGCAGTTCTTC,CASTPLTSGSYNEQFF,TRBJ2-1,TRBV6-5,NA,TRBD2
TGTGCCAGCAGTCCTCTCCCGGGGCTACAACCTCCGGAGGCGACCCAGTACTTC,CASSPLPGLQPPEATQYF,TRBJ2-5,TRBV6-2/TRBV6-3,NA,NA
TGTGCCAGCTCACCAACGGGACAGAACACCGGGGAGCTGTTTTTT,CASSPTGQNTGELFF,TRBJ2-2,TRBV18,many,NA
TGTGCCAGCAGCGGGGCTGGAAACACCATATATTTT,CASSGAGNTIYF,TRBJ1-3,TRBV9,few,NA